Below are 2 T cell receptor beta chains sequenced from a single sample in a study of shared clonotypes between healthy human individuals (TCRdb year 2020). Library preparation used the immunoSEQ multiplex PCR assay. Imported from immuneACCESS, the table was reduced by TCRdb to in-frame sequences with V and J called. These copies leave out some clones; in studies compared against another copy, an unresolved V gene accounts for under half, and the cause of the remainder is not known. In this sample the table shows millions of clones, roughly 91% of which occur a single time. Under 2% of the sample belongs to the ten largest clones. For the CD8 naive samples, CD45RO-negative cells were positively selected for CCR7, yielding a CD45RA+CCR7+ population from which TemRA cells were excluded. Source material: naive CD8+ T cells from PBMCs. The sample's cell subset or site label is to be understood as: CD45RA+CCR7+. The source of these receptors is a man aged 18 to 29 in good health. Some clones in this sample may be carry-over from other donors' samples.

This chain joins TRBV19 and TRBJ2-2, with 10 bases matching TRBD2. The ends lost 8 bases at V and 3 bases at J; junction bases unmatched: 6. Germline V CDR1 and CDR2: LNHDA, SQIVND (reference sequence). The CDR3 has 15 residues. CDR3 DNA: TGTGCCAGTTGGGCTAGCGGGAGATACACCGGGGAGCTGTTTTTT. It encodes CASWASGRYTGELFF.

The V gene is TRBV19, the J gene TRBJ2-7; 11 bases fit TRBD1. Trimming at V came to 7 bases and at J to 2 bases, leaving 4 bases not matched to a gene. CDR3 length: 14 residues. Germline V CDR1 and CDR2: LNHDA, SQIVND (reference sequence). The CDR3 is CASTADRGPYEQYF. CDR3 bases: TGTGCCAGTACCGCGGACAGGGGGCCCTACGAGCAGTACTTC.